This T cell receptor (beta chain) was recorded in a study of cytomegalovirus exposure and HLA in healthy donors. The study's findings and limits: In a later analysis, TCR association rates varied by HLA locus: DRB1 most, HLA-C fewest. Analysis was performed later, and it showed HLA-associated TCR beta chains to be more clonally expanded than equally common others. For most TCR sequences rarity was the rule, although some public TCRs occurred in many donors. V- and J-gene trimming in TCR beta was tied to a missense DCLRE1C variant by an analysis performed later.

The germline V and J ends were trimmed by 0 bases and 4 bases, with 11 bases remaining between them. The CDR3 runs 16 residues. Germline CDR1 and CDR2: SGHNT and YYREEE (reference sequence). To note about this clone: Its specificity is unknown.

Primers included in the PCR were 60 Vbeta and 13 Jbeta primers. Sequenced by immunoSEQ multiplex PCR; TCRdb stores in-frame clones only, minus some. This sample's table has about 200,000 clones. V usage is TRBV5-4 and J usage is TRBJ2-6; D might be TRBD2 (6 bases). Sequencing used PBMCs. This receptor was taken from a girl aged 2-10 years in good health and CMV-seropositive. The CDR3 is CASSLGGVAGANVLTF. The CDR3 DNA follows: TGTGCCAGCAGCTTGGGGGGGGTAGCCGGGGCCAACGTCCTGACTTTC.